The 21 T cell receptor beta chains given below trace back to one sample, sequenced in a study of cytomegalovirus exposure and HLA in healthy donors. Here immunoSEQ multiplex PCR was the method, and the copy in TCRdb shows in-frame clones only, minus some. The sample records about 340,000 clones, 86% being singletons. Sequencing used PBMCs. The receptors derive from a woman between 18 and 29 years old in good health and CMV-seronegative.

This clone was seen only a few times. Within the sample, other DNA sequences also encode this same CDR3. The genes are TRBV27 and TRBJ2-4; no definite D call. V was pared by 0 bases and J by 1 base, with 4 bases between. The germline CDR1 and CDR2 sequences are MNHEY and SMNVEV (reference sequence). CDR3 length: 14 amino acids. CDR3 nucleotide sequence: TGTGCCAGCAGTTTATCCTCGGCCAAAAACATTCAGTACTTC. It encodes CASSLSSAKNIQYF.

CDR3: CASSPDRYNQPQHF. Written as DNA, the CDR3 is TGTGCCAGCAGCCCGGACAGATACAATCAGCCCCAGCATTTT. The rearrangement joins TRBV5-4 to TRBJ1-5, with TRBD1 as a possible D gene (6 bases). There are 14 residues in the CDR3. Trimming shortened V by 4 bases and J by 3 bases, and 11 bases separated the two germline ends. Germline V gene sequence: CDR1 SGHNT, CDR2 YYREEE (reference sequence). Supplemented by reference TRBV5-4 and TRBJ1-5, the full variable domain reads ETGVTQSPTHLIKTRGQQVTLRCSSQSGHNTVSWYQQALGQGPQFIFQYYREEENGRGNFPPRFSGLQFPNYSSELNVNALELDDSALYLCASSPDRYNQPQHFGDGTRLSIL.

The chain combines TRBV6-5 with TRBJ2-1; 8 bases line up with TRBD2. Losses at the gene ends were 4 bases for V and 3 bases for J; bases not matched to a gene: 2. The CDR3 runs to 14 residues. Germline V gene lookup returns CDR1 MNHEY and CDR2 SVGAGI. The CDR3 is CASSLSGGYNEQFF. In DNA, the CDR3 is TGTGCCAGCAGTTTAAGCGGGGGCTACAATGAGCAGTTCTTC.

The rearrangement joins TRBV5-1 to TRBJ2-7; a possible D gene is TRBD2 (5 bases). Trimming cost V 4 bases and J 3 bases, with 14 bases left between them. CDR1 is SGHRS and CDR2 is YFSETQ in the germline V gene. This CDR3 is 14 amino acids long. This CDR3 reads CASSRTAGSYEQYF. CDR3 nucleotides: TGCGCCAGCAGCAGGACGGCGGGTAGCTACGAGCAGTACTTC.

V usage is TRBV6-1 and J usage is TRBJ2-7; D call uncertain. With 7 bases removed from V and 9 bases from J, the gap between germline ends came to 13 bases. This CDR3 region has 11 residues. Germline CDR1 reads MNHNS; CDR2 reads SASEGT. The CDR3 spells CASTFLGLQYF. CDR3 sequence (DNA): TGTGCCAGCACTTTTCTTGGCTTGCAGTACTTC.

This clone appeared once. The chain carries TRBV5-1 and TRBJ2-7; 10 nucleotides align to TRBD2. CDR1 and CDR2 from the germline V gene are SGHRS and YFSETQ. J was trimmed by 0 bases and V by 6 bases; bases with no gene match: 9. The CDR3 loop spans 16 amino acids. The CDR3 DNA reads TGCGCCAGCATCTCACTAGCGGGGAAGAGCTCCTACGAGCAGTACTTC. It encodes CASISLAGKSSYEQYF.

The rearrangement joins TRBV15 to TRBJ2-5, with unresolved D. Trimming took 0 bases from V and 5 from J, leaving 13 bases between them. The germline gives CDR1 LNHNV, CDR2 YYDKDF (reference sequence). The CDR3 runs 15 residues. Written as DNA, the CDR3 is TGTGCCACCAGCAGAGACCCCGTAGGAGCTGAGACCCAGTACTTC. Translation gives CATSRDPVGAETQYF. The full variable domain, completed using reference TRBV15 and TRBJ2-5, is DAMVIQNPRYQVTQFGKPVTLSCSQTLNHNVMYWYQQKSSQAPKLLFHYYDKDFNNEADTPDNFQSRRPNTSFCFLDIRSPGLGDTAMYLCATSRDPVGAETQYFGPGTRLLVL.

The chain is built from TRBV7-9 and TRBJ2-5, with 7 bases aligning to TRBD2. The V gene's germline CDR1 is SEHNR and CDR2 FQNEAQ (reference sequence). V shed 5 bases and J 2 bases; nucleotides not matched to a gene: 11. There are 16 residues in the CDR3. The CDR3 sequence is CASSKTYQAGQETQYF. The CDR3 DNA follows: TGTGCCAGCAGCAAAACGTACCAAGCGGGGCAAGAGACCCAGTACTTC.

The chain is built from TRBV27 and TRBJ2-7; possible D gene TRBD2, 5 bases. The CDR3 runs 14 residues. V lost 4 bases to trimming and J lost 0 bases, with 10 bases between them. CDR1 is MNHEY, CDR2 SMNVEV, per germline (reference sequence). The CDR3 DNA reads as TGTGCCAGCAGTTCCCAGCGGAGCTCCTACGAGCAGTACTTC. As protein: CASSSQRSSYEQYF.

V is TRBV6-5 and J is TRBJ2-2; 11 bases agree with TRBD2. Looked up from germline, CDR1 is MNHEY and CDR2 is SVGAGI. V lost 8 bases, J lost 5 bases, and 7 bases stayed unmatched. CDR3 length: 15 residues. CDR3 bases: TGTGCCAGCGGTCTAGCGGGAGGTGGGACCGGGGAGCTGTTTTTT. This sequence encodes CASGLAGGGTGELFF.

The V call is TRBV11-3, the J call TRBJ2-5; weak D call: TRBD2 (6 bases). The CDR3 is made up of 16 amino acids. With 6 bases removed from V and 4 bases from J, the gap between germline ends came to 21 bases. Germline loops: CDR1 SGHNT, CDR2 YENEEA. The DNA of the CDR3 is TGTGCCAGCAGTCGTGGAGGGGACCGGCGGGGAGAGACCCAGTACTTC. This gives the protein CASSRGGDRRGETQYF.

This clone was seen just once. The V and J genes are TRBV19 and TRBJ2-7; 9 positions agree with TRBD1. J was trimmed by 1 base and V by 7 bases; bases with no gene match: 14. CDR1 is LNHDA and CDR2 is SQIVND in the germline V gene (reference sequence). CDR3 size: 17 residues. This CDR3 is CASTPQGGTGYSYEQYF. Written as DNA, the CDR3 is TGTGCCAGTACTCCTCAAGGAGGGACAGGGTATTCCTACGAGCAGTACTTC. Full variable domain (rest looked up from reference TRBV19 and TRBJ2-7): DGGITQSPKYLFRKEGQNVTLSCEQNLNHDAMYWYRQDPGQGLRLIYYSQIVNDFQKGDIAEGYSVSREKKESFPLTVTSAQKNPTAFYLCASTPQGGTGYSYEQYFGPGTRLTVT.

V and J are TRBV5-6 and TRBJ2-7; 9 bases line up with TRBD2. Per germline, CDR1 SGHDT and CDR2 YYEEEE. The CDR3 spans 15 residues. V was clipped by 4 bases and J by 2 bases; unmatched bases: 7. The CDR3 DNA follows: TGTGCCAGCAGCGTGGGACTAGCACCCACCTACGAGCAGTACTTC. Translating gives CASSVGLAPTYEQYF.

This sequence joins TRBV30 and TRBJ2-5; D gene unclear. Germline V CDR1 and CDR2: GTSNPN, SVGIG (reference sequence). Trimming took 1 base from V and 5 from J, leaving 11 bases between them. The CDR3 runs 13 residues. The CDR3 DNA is TGTGCCTGGAGTGGGGCATCACGGGAGACCCAGTACTTC. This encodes CAWSGASRETQYF.

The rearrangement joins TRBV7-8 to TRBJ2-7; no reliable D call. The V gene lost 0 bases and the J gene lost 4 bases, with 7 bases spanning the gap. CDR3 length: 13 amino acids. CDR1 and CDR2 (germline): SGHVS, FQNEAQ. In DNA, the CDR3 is TGTGCCAGCAGCTTAGCCTCCGTGTACGAGCAGTACTTC. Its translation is CASSLASVYEQYF.

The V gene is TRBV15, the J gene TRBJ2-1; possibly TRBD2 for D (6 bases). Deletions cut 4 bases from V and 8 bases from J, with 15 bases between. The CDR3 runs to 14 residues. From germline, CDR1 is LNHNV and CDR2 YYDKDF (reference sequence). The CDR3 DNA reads TGTGCCACCAGCAAAGGGGAGGATGGTGATGAGCAGTTCTTC. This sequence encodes CATSKGEDGDEQFF.

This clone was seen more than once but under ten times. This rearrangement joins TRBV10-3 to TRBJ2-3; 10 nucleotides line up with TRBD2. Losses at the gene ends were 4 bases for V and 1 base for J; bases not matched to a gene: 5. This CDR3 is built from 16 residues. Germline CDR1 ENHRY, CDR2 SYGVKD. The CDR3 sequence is CAISGGGLAGTDTQYF. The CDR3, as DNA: TGTGCCATCAGTGGGGGAGGACTAGCGGGCACAGATACGCAGTATTTT.

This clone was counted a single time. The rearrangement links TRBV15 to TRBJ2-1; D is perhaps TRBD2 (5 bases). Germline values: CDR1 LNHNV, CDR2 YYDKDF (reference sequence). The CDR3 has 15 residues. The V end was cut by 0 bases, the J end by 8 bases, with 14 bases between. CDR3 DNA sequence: TGTGCCACCAGCAGAGATCAGCGGCAGTGGGATGAGCAGTTCTTC. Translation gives CATSRDQRQWDEQFF.

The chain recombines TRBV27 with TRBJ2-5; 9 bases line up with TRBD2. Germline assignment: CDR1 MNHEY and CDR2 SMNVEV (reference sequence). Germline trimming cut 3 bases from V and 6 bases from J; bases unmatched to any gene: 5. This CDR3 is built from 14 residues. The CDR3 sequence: CASSLLAGPKTQYF. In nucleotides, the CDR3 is TGTGCCAGCAGTTTGCTAGCGGGGCCTAAGACCCAGTACTTC.

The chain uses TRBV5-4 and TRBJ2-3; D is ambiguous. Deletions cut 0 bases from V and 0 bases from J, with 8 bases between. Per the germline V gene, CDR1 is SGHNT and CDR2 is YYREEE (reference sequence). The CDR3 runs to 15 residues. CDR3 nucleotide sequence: TGTGCCAGCAGCTTGGATCGCGGAAGCACAGATACGCAGTATTTT. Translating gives CASSLDRGSTDTQYF.

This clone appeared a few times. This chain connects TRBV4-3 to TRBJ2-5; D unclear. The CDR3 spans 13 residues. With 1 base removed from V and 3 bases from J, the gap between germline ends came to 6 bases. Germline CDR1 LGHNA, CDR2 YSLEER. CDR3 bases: TGCGCCAGCAGCCAAGGCAGTAAAGAGACCCAGTACTTC. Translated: CASSQGSKETQYF.